Shown below are 10 T cell receptor beta chains from a single sample sequenced in a study of early T cells in non-severe SARS-CoV-2 infection. TCRdb recomputed calls from the 5' RACE reads with MiXCR, one row per CDR3 protein. The sample lists fewer than 85,000 distinct CDR3 sequences, roughly an eighth seen once, with roughly 1.4% in the top ten. The material sequenced was whole blood. These receptor sequences come from an adult who was a healthcare worker with PCR-confirmed SARS-CoV-2 infection or an uninfected control (not recorded which).

Worth noting for this clonotype: This may arise from a read error, as a much more abundant clone is one base away. The chain combines TRBV11-2 with TRBJ2-5; the match to TRBD2 covers 8 bases. The V segment lost 3 bases and the J segment 10 bases; nucleotides outside the gene matches: 4. The CDR3 totals 12 residues. Germline V CDR1 and CDR2: SGHAT, FQNNGV. CDR3 coding DNA: TGTGCCAGCAGCTTTGAGGCGGGGGGCCAGTACTTC. Translation: CASSFEAGGQYF.

The chain links TRBV20-1 to TRBJ2-5; 7 positions match TRBD1. With 4 bases clipped from V and 1 base from J, the junction kept 9 bases outside the gene matches. The CDR3 is 15 residues long. Germline CDR1 is DFQATT and CDR2 is SNEGSKA (reference sequence). The CDR3 coding sequence is TGCAGTGCTACCCCCTCGGACAGGTCCCAAGAGACCCAGTACTTC. This sequence encodes CSATPSDRSQETQYF.

This clonotype appeared a few times. The CDR3 is CASSVQYEQYF. The CDR3 DNA follows: TGTGCCAGCAGTGTCCAGTACGAGCAGTACTTC. The V gene is TRBV2, the J gene TRBJ2-7; the D is unclear. Germline V gene sequence: CDR1 SNHLY, CDR2 FYNNEI. The CDR3 runs 11 residues. The V and J ends lost 4 bases and 4 bases respectively, with 5 bases between them.

V gene TRBV3-1 combines with J gene TRBJ2-1; 8 nucleotides line up with TRBD2. The CDR3 spans 19 residues. V trimming: 6 bases; J trimming: 4 bases; junction bases outside the gene matches: 20. Germline V gene data show CDR1 as LGHDT and CDR2 as YNNKEL (reference sequence). CDR3 protein: CASSQSTPPLAGRYNEQFF. CDR3 sequence (DNA): TGTGCCAGCAGTCAAAGTACCCCCCCCTTAGCGGGGCGGTACAATGAGCAGTTCTTC.

This clonotype appeared many times. The chain is built from TRBV6-5 and TRBJ1-1, with D maybe TRBD1 (5 bases). This CDR3 has 15 residues. Germline values: CDR1 MNHEY, CDR2 SVGAGI. V was trimmed by 5 bases and J by 0 bases, leaving 13 bases between them. Written as DNA, the CDR3 is TGTGCCAGCAGTGCGGCGGGACGGGTGAACACTGAAGCTTTCTTT. It encodes CASSAAGRVNTEAFF.

In its sample, this clonotype was seen a few times. The chain combines TRBV7-3 with TRBJ2-2; no definite D call. This CDR3 is 13 amino acids long. V was shortened by 6 bases and J by 0 bases, with 5 bases between the two germline ends. Germline V CDR1 and CDR2: SGHTA, FQGTGA. The CDR3 loop reads CASSSTNTGELFF. DNA of the CDR3: TGTGCCAGCAGTAGTACGAACACCGGGGAGCTGTTTTTT.

J is TRBJ2-7 and V is TRBV12-3 or TRBV12-4; the D gene is possibly TRBD2 (7 bases). Trimming left V 3 bases short and J 2 bases short, with 14 bases between. The CDR3 has 15 amino acids. The CDR3 spells CASSFGGQRTYEQYF. In nucleotides, the CDR3 is TGTGCCAGCAGTTTCGGGGGGCAACGAACCTACGAGCAGTACTTC.

The V and J genes are TRBV2 and TRBJ2-1; 12 bases agree with TRBD2. The ends lost 8 bases at V and 15 bases at J; junction bases unmatched: 8. Germline-derived CDR1 and CDR2 are SNHLY and FYNNEI. The CDR3 contains 12 residues. The CDR3 is CASLGLAGPWFF. In nucleotides, the CDR3 is TGTGCCAGCCTAGGACTAGCGGGGCCTTGGTTCTTC.

This clonotype was seen more than once but under ten times. J is TRBJ2-7 and V is TRBV7-8; no reliable D call. The V gene lost 1 base and the J gene lost 1 base, with 8 bases spanning the gap. Germline CDR1 SGHVS, CDR2 FQNEAQ. The CDR3 covers 14 residues. CDR3 residues: CASSLVSVSYEQYF. The CDR3 region has the DNA TGTGCCAGCAGCTTAGTAAGTGTGTCCTACGAGCAGTACTTC.

This clonotype was found many times. The gene calls are TRBV7-9 and TRBJ1-2, with D uncertain. V lost 5 bases to trimming and J lost 2 bases, with 9 bases between them. CDR3 length: 13 residues. Per germline, CDR1 SEHNR and CDR2 FQNEAQ (reference sequence). This chain's CDR3 is CASSRAENYGYTF. In DNA form, the CDR3 reads TGTGCCAGCAGCCGGGCCGAAAACTATGGCTACACCTTC.